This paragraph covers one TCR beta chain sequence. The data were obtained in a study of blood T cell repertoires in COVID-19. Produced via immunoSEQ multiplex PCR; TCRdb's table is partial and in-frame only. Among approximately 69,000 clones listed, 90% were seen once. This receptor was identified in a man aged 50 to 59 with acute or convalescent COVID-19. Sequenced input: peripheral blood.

The CDR3 coding sequence is TGTGCCAGCAGCTTACCTACTAGAGGAGAGACCCAGTACTTC. It yields the protein CASSLPTRGETQYF. V is TRBV7-8 and J is TRBJ2-5; a possible D gene is TRBD2 (5 bases). This CDR3 is built from 14 residues. The V end was cut by 2 bases, the J end by 4 bases, with 11 bases between. Germline V CDR1 and CDR2: SGHVS, FQNEAQ.